This TCR beta chain is drawn from a study of blood T cell repertoires in COVID-19. As for the study in general: Italy, Spain and the United States were the sources of the convalescent and acute COVID-19 samples. PBMCs, B-cell-depleted T cells, or T cells provided the cDNA or gDNA that made up the material.

How the authors handled the data: Reference gene primer amplification gave nucleated cell count estimates. Sequencing was performed with immunoSEQ multiplex PCR; in TCRdb, only in-frame clones are kept and a portion is missing. Clone size and V and J calls were adopted from that table, with D and trimming inferred from the DNA. The table shows 250,000 to 350,000 clones, with about 89% occurring only once. Sequencing was done on a sample of peripheral blood. This TCR derives from a man younger than 40 with acute or convalescent COVID-19.

CDR3 nucleotide sequence: TGTGCCAGCAGTCTGGGACAGGGGGCGAGTGGCTACACCTTC. It specifies CASSLGQGASGYTF. The rearrangement joins TRBV6-2 or TRBV6-3 to TRBJ1-2; 12 bases line up with TRBD1. V was pared by 5 bases and J by 7 bases, with 5 bases of the junction left unmatched. There are 14 residues in the CDR3. CDR1 MNHEY and CDR2 SVGEGT come from the germline V gene.